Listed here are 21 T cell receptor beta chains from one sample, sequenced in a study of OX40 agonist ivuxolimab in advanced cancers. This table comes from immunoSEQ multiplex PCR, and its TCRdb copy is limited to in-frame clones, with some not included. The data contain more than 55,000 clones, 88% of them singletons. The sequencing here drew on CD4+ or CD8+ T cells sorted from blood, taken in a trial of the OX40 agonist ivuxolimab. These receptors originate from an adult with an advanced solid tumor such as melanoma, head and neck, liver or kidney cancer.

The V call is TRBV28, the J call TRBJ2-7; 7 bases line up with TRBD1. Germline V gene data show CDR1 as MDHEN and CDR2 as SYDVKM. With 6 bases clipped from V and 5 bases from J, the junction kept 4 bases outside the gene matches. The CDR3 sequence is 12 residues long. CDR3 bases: TGTGCCAGCAGCTTCAGGGGGAACGAGCAGTACGTC. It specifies CASSFRGNEQYV.

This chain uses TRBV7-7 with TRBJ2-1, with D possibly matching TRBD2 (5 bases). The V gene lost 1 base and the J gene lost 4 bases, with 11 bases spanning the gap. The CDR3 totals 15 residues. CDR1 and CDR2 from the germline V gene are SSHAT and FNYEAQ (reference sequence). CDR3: CASSLEASRYNEQFF. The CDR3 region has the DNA TGTGCCAGCAGCTTAGAGGCTAGCAGATACAATGAGCAGTTCTTC.

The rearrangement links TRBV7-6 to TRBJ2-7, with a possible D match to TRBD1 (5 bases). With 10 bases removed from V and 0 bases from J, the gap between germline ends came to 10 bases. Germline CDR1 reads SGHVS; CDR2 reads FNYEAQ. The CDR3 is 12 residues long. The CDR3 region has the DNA TGTGCCATGGGGCCGCGCTCCTACGAGCAGTACTTC. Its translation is CAMGPRSYEQYF.

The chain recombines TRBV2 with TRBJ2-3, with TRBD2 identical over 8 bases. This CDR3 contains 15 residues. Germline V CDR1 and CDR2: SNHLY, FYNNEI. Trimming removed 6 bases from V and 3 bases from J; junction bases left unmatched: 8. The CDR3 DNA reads TGTGCCAGCAGGAGTACAGCGGGAGTGACAGATACGCAGTATTTT. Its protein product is CASRSTAGVTDTQYF.

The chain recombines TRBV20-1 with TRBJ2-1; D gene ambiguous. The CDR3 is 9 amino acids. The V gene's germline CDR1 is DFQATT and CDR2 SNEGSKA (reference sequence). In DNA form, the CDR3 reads TGCAGCGCTGACAATGAGCAGTTCTTC. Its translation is CSADNEQFF.

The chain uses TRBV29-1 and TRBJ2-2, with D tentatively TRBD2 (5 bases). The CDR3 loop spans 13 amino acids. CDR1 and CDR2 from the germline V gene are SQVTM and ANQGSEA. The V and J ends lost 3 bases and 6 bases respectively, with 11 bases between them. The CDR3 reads CSVETGRAGELFF. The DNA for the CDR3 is TGCAGCGTTGAGACGGGAAGGGCCGGGGAGCTGTTTTTT.

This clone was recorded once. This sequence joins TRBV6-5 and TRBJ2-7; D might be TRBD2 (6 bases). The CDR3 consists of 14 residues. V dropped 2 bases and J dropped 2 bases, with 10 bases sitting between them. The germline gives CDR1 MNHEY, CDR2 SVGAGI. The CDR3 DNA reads TGTGCCAGCAGTTACACACCGGGAGCCTACGAGCAGTACTTC. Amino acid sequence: CASSYTPGAYEQYF.

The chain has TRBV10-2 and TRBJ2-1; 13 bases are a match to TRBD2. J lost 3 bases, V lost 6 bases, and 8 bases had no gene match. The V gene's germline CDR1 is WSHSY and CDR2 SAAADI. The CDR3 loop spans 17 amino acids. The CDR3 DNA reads TGCGCCAGCAGAGGACTAGCGGGGGATTTTATCTACAATGAGCAGTTCTTC. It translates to CASRGLAGDFIYNEQFF.

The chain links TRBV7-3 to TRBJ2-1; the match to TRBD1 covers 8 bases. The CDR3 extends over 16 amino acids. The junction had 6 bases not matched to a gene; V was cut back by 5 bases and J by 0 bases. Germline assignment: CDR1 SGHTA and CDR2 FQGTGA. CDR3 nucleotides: TGTGCCAGCAGCCTGACAGGGGAGAGCTCCTACAATGAGCAGTTCTTC. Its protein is CASSLTGESSYNEQFF. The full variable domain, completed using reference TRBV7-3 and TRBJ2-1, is GAGVSQTPSNKVTEKGKYVELRCDPISGHTALYWYRQSLGQGPEFLIYFQGTGAADDSGLPNDRFFAVRPEGSVSTLKIQRTERGDSAVYLCASSLTGESSYNEQFFGPGTRLTVL.

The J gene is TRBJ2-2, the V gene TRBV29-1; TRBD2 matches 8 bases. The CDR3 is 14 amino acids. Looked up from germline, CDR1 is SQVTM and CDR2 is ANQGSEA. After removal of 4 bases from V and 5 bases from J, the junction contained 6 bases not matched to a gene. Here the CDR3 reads CSVGGSGTTGELFF. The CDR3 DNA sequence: TGCAGCGTTGGAGGTAGCGGGACAACCGGGGAGCTGTTTTTT.

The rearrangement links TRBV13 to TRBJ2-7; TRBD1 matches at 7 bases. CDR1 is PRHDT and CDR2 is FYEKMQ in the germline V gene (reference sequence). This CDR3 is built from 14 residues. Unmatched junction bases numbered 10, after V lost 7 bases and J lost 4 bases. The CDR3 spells CASTILDRAYEQYF. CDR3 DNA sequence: TGTGCCAGCACCATACTAGACAGGGCGTACGAGCAGTACTTC. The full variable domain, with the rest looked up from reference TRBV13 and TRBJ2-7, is AAGVIQSPRHLIKEKRETATLKCYPIPRHDTVYWYQQGPGQDPQFLISFYEKMQSDKGSIPDRFSAQQFSDYHSELNMSSLELGDSALYFCASTILDRAYEQYFGPGTRLTVT.

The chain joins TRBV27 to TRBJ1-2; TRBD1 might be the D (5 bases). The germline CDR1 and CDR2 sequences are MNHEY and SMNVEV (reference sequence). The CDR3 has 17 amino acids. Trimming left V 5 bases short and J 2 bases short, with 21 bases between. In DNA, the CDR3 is TGTGCCAGCAGTGCGTCTGCGCAAAAGGGACTGAACTATGGCTACACCTTC. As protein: CASSASAQKGLNYGYTF.

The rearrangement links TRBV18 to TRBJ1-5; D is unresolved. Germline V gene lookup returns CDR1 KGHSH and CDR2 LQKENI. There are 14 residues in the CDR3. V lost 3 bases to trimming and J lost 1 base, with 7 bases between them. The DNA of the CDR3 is TGTGCCAGCTCACCTTCGGACAGCAATCAGCCCCAGCATTTT. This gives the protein CASSPSDSNQPQHF.

CDR3 sequence reads: CSVEAGTSAKNIQYF. The CDR3 bases are TGCAGCGTTGAAGCGGGCACGAGCGCCAAAAACATTCAGTACTTC. This sequence joins TRBV29-1 and TRBJ2-4; D is uncertain. The V end was cut by 1 base, the J end by 1 base, with 11 bases between. Per germline, CDR1 SQVTM and CDR2 ANQGSEA. The CDR3 totals 15 residues.

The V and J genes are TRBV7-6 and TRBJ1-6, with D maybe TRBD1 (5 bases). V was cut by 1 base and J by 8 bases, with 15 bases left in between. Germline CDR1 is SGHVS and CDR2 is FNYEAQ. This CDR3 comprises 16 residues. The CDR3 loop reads CASSLVGLGPDSPLHF. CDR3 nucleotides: TGTGCCAGCAGCTTAGTGGGGCTGGGTCCGGATTCACCCCTCCACTTT.

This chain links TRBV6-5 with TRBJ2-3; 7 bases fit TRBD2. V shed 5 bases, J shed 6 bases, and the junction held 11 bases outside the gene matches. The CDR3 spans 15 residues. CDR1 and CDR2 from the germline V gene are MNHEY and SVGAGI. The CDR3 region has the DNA TGTGCCAGCAGTCTGGGACTATCAGGATTGGATACGCAGTATTTT. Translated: CASSLGLSGLDTQYF.

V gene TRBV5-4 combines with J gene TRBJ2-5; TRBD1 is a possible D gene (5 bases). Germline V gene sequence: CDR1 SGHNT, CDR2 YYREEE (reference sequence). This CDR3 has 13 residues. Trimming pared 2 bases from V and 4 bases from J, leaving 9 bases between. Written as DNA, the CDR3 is TGTGCCAGCAGCTTCGCAGGGATAGAGACCCAGTACTTC. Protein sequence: CASSFAGIETQYF. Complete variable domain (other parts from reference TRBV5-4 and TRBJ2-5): ETGVTQSPTHLIKTRGQQVTLRCSSQSGHNTVSWYQQALGQGPQFIFQYYREEENGRGNFPPRFSGLQFPNYSSELNVNALELDDSALYLCASSFAGIETQYFGPGTRLLVL.

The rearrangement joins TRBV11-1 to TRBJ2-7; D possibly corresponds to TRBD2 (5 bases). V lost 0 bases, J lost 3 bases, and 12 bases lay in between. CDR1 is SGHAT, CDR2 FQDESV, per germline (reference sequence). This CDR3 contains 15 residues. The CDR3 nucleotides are TGTGCCAGCAGCTTAGCTTGGACGGGAAACTACGAGCAGTACTTC. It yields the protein CASSLAWTGNYEQYF.

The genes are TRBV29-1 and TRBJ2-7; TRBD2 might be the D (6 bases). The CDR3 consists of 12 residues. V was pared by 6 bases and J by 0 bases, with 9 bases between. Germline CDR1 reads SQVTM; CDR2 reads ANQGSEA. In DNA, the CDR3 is TGCAGCGTCCGGGACTTCTCCTACGAGCAGTACTTC. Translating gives CSVRDFSYEQYF.

CDR3 sequence reads: CASSLGSGELFF. In nucleotides, the CDR3 is TGTGCCAGCAGCCTGGGCAGCGGGGAGCTGTTTTTT. V gene TRBV7-9 combines with J gene TRBJ2-2; D gene unclear. Trimming pared 5 bases from V and 7 bases from J, leaving 8 bases between. Per germline, CDR1 SEHNR and CDR2 FQNEAQ (reference sequence). The CDR3 contains 12 residues. The variable domain in full, completed from reference TRBV7-9 and TRBJ2-2, reads DTGVSQNPRHKITKRGQNVTFRCDPISEHNRLYWYRQTLGQGPEFLTYFQNEAQLEKSRLLSDRFSAERPKGSFSTLEIQRTEQGDSAMYLCASSLGSGELFFGEGSRLTVL.

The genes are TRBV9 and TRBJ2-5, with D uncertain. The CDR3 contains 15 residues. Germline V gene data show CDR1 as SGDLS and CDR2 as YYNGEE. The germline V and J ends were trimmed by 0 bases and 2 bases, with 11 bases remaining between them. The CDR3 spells CASSVGRIVQETQYF. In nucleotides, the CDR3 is TGTGCCAGCAGCGTAGGTCGAATCGTACAAGAGACCCAGTACTTC.